The 16 T cell receptor beta chains in this list originate from one sample, sequenced in a study of vaccination and CD4 T cells after COVID-19. Their antigens remain unidentified. CD4+ T cells that had been cultured provided DNA sequenced with the Oncomine TCR Beta short-read assay. TCRdb used MiXCR to reprocess the PCR reads, holding one entry per CDR3 protein. The sample lists about 8,300 distinct CDR3 sequences; approximately 50% were seen once. The treatment was: approximately 11-day PBMC culture with coronavirus spike peptide pools or control peptides (ViraFEST assay). Sequenced input: CD4+ T cells from blood, cultured in vitro. These receptors were obtained from a human donor who had recovered from COVID-19.

This clonotype showed up just a few times. The rearrangement links TRBV7-2 to TRBJ1-2; a possible D gene is TRBD1 (6 bases). Germline V gives CDR1 SGHTA, CDR2 FQGNSA. There are 12 residues in the CDR3. V lost 4 bases, J lost 8 bases, and 11 bases lay in between. CDR3 bases: TGTGCCAGCAGCTCAAACAGGGCGGGCTACACCTTC. Residues: CASSSNRAGYTF.

The chain combines TRBV6-1 with TRBJ1-2, with D possibly being TRBD1 (6 bases). The V end was cut by 6 bases, the J end by 7 bases, with 18 bases between. Germline V gene lookup returns CDR1 MNHNS and CDR2 SASEGT. The CDR3 is 14 residues long. The CDR3 here is CASSPDRISGGYTF. CDR3 in DNA: TGTGCCAGCAGCCCAGACAGGATCTCGGGTGGCTACACCTTC.

This clonotype was counted between two and nine times. This chain links TRBV12-3 or TRBV12-4 with TRBJ1-1, with 7 bases aligning to TRBD1. With 3 bases clipped from V and 6 bases from J, the junction kept 4 bases outside the gene matches. The CDR3 length is 13 residues. The CDR3 DNA follows: TGTGCCAGCAGTTTCCAAGACAGGGCTGAAGCTTTCTTT. This translates into CASSFQDRAEAFF.

This clonotype was counted only a few times. The V call is TRBV15, the J call TRBJ1-1; D ambiguous. Germline CDR1 LNHNV, CDR2 YYDKDF (reference sequence). CDR3 length: 15 amino acids. Trimming stripped 0 bases from V and 7 bases from J, with 15 bases between. CDR3 nucleotides: TGTGCCACCAGCAGAGATCACATGGAGGGAAATGAAGCTTTCTTT. It yields the protein CATSRDHMEGNEAFF. The entire variable domain, with the rest obtained from reference TRBV15 and TRBJ1-1, is as follows: DAMVIQNPRYQVTQFGKPVTLSCSQTLNHNVMYWYQQKSSQAPKLLFHYYDKDFNNEADTPDNFQSRRPNTSFCFLDIRSPGLGDTAMYLCATSRDHMEGNEAFFGQGTRLTVV.

V and J are TRBV3-1 and TRBJ2-7; D assignment may be TRBD1 or TRBD2 (6 bases each). CDR3 size: 14 residues. The germline V gene encodes CDR1 LGHDT and CDR2 YNNKEL (reference sequence). V lost 1 base to trimming and J lost 6 bases, with 13 bases between them. The DNA for the CDR3 is TGTGCCAGCAGCCAAGTTAGGACGGGGGCCGAGCAGTACTTC. It codes for CASSQVRTGAEQYF.

This chain uses TRBV15 with TRBJ2-7; 11 nucleotides line up with TRBD2. Germline loops: CDR1 LNHNV, CDR2 YYDKDF (reference sequence). V lost 4 bases, J lost 1 base, and 6 bases stayed unmatched. The CDR3 is 16 amino acids. CDR3 in DNA: TGTGCCACCAGCACTATTACTAGCGGGGGATCCTACGAGCAGTACTTC. It translates to CATSTITSGGSYEQYF.

The rearrangement links TRBV11-2 to TRBJ1-2; 7 bases are shared with TRBD1. From germline, CDR1 is SGHAT and CDR2 FQNNGV. CDR3 length: 16 amino acids. The J segment lost 4 bases and the V segment lost 1 base, leaving 9 bases of the junction unmatched. DNA of the CDR3: TGTGCCAGCAGCTTAGCGCAGGGGGTCAATAGCTATGGCTACACCTTC. Translation gives CASSLAQGVNSYGYTF.

The rearrangement uses TRBV7-8 and TRBJ2-6; perhaps TRBD1 as D (8 bases). CDR1 and CDR2 from the germline V gene are SGHVS and FQNEAQ. The CDR3 length is 19 residues. V lost 4 bases and J 1 base, leaving 20 bases between the germline ends. Here the CDR3 DNA reads TGTGCCAGCAGCTCCCGGGGGGCAGGGGGCCGGTCTGGGGCCAACGTCCTGACTTTC. Residues: CASSSRGAGGRSGANVLTF. Using reference TRBV7-8 and TRBJ2-6 for the parts outside the CDR3, the full variable domain is GAGVSQSPRYKVAKRGQDVALRCDPISGHVSLFWYQQALGQGPEFLTYFQNEAQLDKSGLPSDRFFAERPEGSVSTLKIQRTQQEDSAVYLCASSSRGAGGRSGANVLTFGAGSRLTVL.

The chain carries TRBV20-1 and TRBJ2-7; 7 bases align to TRBD1. CDR3 length: 13 residues. The germline V gene encodes CDR1 DFQATT and CDR2 SNEGSKA (reference sequence). With V trimmed by 6 bases and J by 0 bases, 5 bases remained unmatched. The chain's CDR3 is CSAETGPSYEQYF. As DNA, the CDR3 is TGCAGTGCCGAGACAGGGCCCTCCTACGAGCAGTACTTC.

This clonotype was seen only once. The chain uses TRBV5-1 and TRBJ2-7; D could derive from TRBD1 or TRBD2 (5 bases each). The V and J ends lost 4 bases and 5 bases respectively, with 19 bases between them. This CDR3 comprises 15 residues. The germline gives CDR1 SGHRS, CDR2 YFSETQ. CDR3 in amino acids: CASSLGVRVRDEQYF. The CDR3 DNA reads TGCGCCAGCAGCCTGGGAGTCAGGGTAAGAGACGAGCAGTACTTC.

About this clonotype itself: A much larger clonotype is one base distant, so this may be a read error. The V call is TRBV10-3, the J call TRBJ2-7, with TRBD2 matching 7 bases. Germline V lookup: CDR1 ENHRY, CDR2 SYGVKD. This CDR3 contains 14 residues. CDR3 nucleotides: TGTGCCATCAGTGGGGGAGGGAGCCCCTACGGGCAGTACTTC. This gives the protein CAISGGGSPYGQYF.

The chain couples TRBV7-9 to TRBJ1-2, with D possibly matching TRBD1 (6 bases). The CDR3 is 15 residues long. V lost 6 bases, J lost 4 bases, and 18 bases lay in between. Germline V CDR1 and CDR2: SEHNR, FQNEAQ (reference sequence). CDR3 region: CASRPGQQVFYGYTF. The CDR3 DNA sequence: TGTGCCAGCAGGCCCGGACAGCAGGTCTTCTATGGCTACACCTTC.

This clonotype was counted only a few times. CDR3 coding DNA: TGTGCCAGCAGTGAAGGCCGGGCTTCCAATCAGCCCCAGCATTTT. Its translation: CASSEGRASNQPQHF. The chain recombines TRBV2 with TRBJ1-5; no definite D call. The CDR3 extends over 15 amino acids. V was clipped by 1 base and J by 3 bases, with 10 bases between them. The germline CDR1 and CDR2 sequences are SNHLY and FYNNEI.

The chain is built from TRBV11-2 and TRBJ1-1; no clear D. CDR1 SGHAT and CDR2 FQNNGV come from the germline V gene. This CDR3 comprises 15 residues. V gave up 1 base and J gave up 1 base, with 10 bases separating them. CDR3 region: CASSLGLAGNTEAFF. CDR3 bases: TGTGCCAGCAGCTTAGGGTTAGCGGGGAACACTGAAGCTTTCTTT.

V and J are TRBV7-9 and TRBJ1-1; maybe TRBD1 (6 bases). Germline V gives CDR1 SEHNR, CDR2 FQNEAQ (reference sequence). V was cut by 6 bases and J by 0 bases, with 17 bases left in between. There are 16 residues in the CDR3. The CDR3 DNA follows: TGTGCCAGCAGTCTATACAGGGCTACTATGAACACTGAAGCTTTCTTT. Translated: CASSLYRATMNTEAFF.

This clonotype was detected only a few times. The chain employs TRBV7-8 and TRBJ1-5, with D possibly TRBD1 on 6 matching bases. Trimming removed 5 bases from V and 0 bases from J, with 14 bases in between. Germline CDR1 reads SGHVS; CDR2 reads FQNEAQ. This CDR3 comprises 16 residues. Written as DNA, the CDR3 is TGTGCCAGCAGCCCGCGAGGGGGGATTAGCAATCAGCCCCAGCATTTT. Translation: CASSPRGGISNQPQHF.